What follows are 25 T cell receptor beta chains derived from one specimen sequenced in a study of T cell responses to AZD1222 COVID-19 vaccine. Profiling relied on immunoSEQ multiplex PCR, and the TCRdb table lists in-frame clones only, not all of them. The repertoire holds 120,000 or so clones, 70% to 90% seen once, with 1.6% in the top ten. Sequences were derived from peripheral blood, sampled on day 0 of AZD1222 vaccination. The receptors stem from an adult in good health.

This clone was counted between two and nine times. V is TRBV7-3 and J is TRBJ1-1; a weak D match, TRBD1 (6 bases). Germline CDR1 SGHTA, CDR2 FQGTGA. V was pared by 0 bases and J by 12 bases, with 14 bases between. The CDR3 spans 13 residues. CDR3: CASSLTFTGTPFF. The CDR3 DNA follows: TGTGCCAGCAGCTTAACGTTTACAGGGACGCCTTTCTTT.

The CDR3 coding sequence is TGTGCCAGCAGTTACGCCGGGACGGCCTGGGGGGCTTTCTTT. Protein sequence: CASSYAGTAWGAFF. The chain couples TRBV6-5 to TRBJ1-1; D possibly corresponds to TRBD1 (5 bases). CDR1 is MNHEY and CDR2 is SVGAGI in the germline V gene. This CDR3 comprises 14 residues. The V end was cut by 2 bases, the J end by 11 bases, with 18 bases between.

The rearrangement links TRBV4-1 to TRBJ2-7; D may be TRBD1 (6 bases). The CDR3 extends over 15 amino acids. V lost 1 base to trimming and J lost 2 bases, with 12 bases between them. Germline CDR1 is MGHRA and CDR2 is YSYEKL. The CDR3 loop reads CASSQVGRGAYEQYF. The CDR3 DNA reads as TGCGCCAGCAGCCAAGTCGGCAGGGGCGCCTACGAGCAGTACTTC.

The chain links TRBV13 to TRBJ1-1; no clear D gene. This CDR3 region has 14 residues. Germline CDR1 PRHDT, CDR2 FYEKMQ (reference sequence). V lost 1 base to trimming and J lost 6 bases, with 12 bases between them. The CDR3 is CASSLDAASPEAFF. The CDR3 nucleotides read TGTGCCAGCAGCTTAGACGCAGCCTCGCCTGAAGCTTTCTTT.

CDR3 DNA sequence: TGCGCCAGCAGCCAAGAATTAGCGGGGGTCACCGGGGAGCTGTTTTTT. Translated: CASSQELAGVTGELFF. The chain has TRBV4-1 and TRBJ2-2; TRBD2 matches 9 bases. The germline V gene has CDR1 MGHRA and CDR2 YSYEKL. The length of the CDR3 is 16 residues. With 0 bases clipped from V and 4 bases from J, the junction kept 3 bases outside the gene matches.

This clone was found many times. V gene TRBV19 combines with J gene TRBJ1-4, with TRBD1 as a possible D gene (6 bases). Germline assignment: CDR1 LNHDA and CDR2 SQIVND (reference sequence). CDR3 size: 16 residues. Trimming took off 5 bases at V and 0 bases at J, with 13 bases between the two ends. The CDR3 DNA sequence: TGTGCCAGTAGTCTCGGGACAAGTGCAACTAATGAAAAACTGTTTTTT. Translating it yields CASSLGTSATNEKLFF.

The V gene is TRBV4-1, the J gene TRBJ2-7, with 7 bases lining up with TRBD2. This CDR3 is built from 14 residues. Germline lookup yields CDR1 MGHRA and CDR2 YSYEKL. Unmatched junction bases numbered 1, after V lost 1 base and J lost 1 base. The CDR3 sequence is CASSQAGLSYEQYF. CDR3 in DNA: TGCGCCAGCAGCCAAGCGGGACTATCCTACGAGCAGTACTTC.

The chain joins TRBV7-6 to TRBJ1-4, with a tentative D call TRBD1 (5 bases). V dropped 1 base and J dropped 5 bases, with 20 bases sitting between them. This CDR3 region has 18 residues. Germline loops: CDR1 SGHVS, CDR2 FNYEAQ. Here the CDR3 DNA reads TGTGCCAGCAGCTTAGAGTTGGGGGTTCGCCCGGAGAATGAAAAACTGTTTTTT. Translated: CASSLELGVRPENEKLFF.

The chain employs TRBV7-3 and TRBJ2-1; D gene ambiguous. Trimming shortened V by 3 bases and J by 2 bases, and 14 bases separated the two germline ends. The V gene's germline CDR1 is SGHTA and CDR2 FQGTGA. There are 16 residues in the CDR3. CDR3 coding DNA: TGTGCCAGCAGCTTGCTCGGGCCAGCCCCCTACAATGAGCAGTTCTTC. As protein: CASSLLGPAPYNEQFF.

The CDR3 here is CASSESFTGWDTEAFF. DNA of the CDR3: TGTGCCAGCAGTGAATCATTTACAGGGTGGGACACTGAAGCTTTCTTT. The V and J genes are TRBV25-1 and TRBJ1-1; possible D gene TRBD1, 6 bases. V dropped 1 base and J dropped 3 bases, with 15 bases sitting between them. The CDR3 has 16 residues. Looked up from germline, CDR1 is MGHDK and CDR2 is SYGVNS. The entire variable domain, with the rest obtained from reference TRBV25-1 and TRBJ1-1, is as follows: EADIYQTPRYLVIGTGKKITLECSQTMGHDKMYWYQQDPGMELHLIHYSYGVNSTEKGDLSSESTVSRIRTEHFPLTLESARPSHTSQYLCASSESFTGWDTEAFFGQGTRLTVV.

This sequence joins TRBV18 and TRBJ1-1; no firm D call. Germline assignment: CDR1 KGHSH and CDR2 LQKENI. CDR3 size: 15 residues. V gave up 2 bases and J gave up 0 bases, with 10 bases separating them. The CDR3 DNA sequence: TGTGCCAGCTCACCAGTGATGGGATTGAACACTGAAGCTTTCTTT. It is translated as CASSPVMGLNTEAFF.

The genes are TRBV3-1 (or the pseudogene TRBV3-2) and TRBJ1-2, with D possibly being TRBD1 (5 bases). CDR1 and CDR2 from the germline V gene are LGHDT and YNNKEL (reference sequence). V was cut by 0 bases and J by 4 bases, with 12 bases left in between. This CDR3 is 15 amino acids long. The CDR3 bases are TGTGCCAGCAGCCAAGATTGGGGCAGAGTCTATGGCTACACCTTC. It yields the protein CASSQDWGRVYGYTF.

This rearrangement joins TRBV2 to TRBJ2-3; no clear D gene. V lost 0 bases, J lost 5 bases, and 6 bases lay in between. The germline V gene has CDR1 SNHLY and CDR2 FYNNEI. The CDR3 spans 13 residues. As DNA, the CDR3 is TGTGCCAGCAGTGAAGCGCTGAGAGATACGCAGTATTTT. Its protein product is CASSEALRDTQYF.

The chain joins TRBV7-2 to TRBJ2-7, with 9 bases aligning to TRBD2. CDR3 length: 15 amino acids. CDR1 is SGHTA, CDR2 FQGNSA, per germline. V shed 2 bases, J shed 3 bases, and the junction held 5 bases outside the gene matches. The CDR3 loop is CASSLRASGDYEQYF. The CDR3 DNA sequence: TGTGCCAGCAGCTTACGGGCTAGCGGGGACTACGAGCAGTACTTC.

The V gene is TRBV7-8, the J gene TRBJ1-2; no clear D. The V end was cut by 5 bases, the J end by 9 bases, with 13 bases between. In germline, CDR1 is SGHVS, CDR2 FQNEAQ. The CDR3 covers 12 residues. The CDR3 reads CASSPQDPRYTF. The CDR3, as DNA: TGTGCCAGCAGCCCTCAGGACCCCCGCTACACCTTC.

CDR3 sequence reads: CASSYNPGTRPEQYF. The CDR3, as DNA: TGTGCCAGCAGTTACAATCCCGGGACTAGACCCGAGCAGTACTTC. V gene TRBV6-2 or TRBV6-3 combines with J gene TRBJ2-7, with 8 bases identical to TRBD2. Germline V gene sequence: CDR1 MNHEY, CDR2 SVGEGT. CDR3 length: 15 residues. Unmatched junction bases numbered 9, after V lost 2 bases and J lost 6 bases.

This chain uses TRBV19 with TRBJ1-3, with D tentatively TRBD1 (5 bases). There are 15 residues in the CDR3. Germline V gives CDR1 LNHDA, CDR2 SQIVND (reference sequence). V was clipped by 4 bases and J by 2 bases, with 12 bases between them. CDR3 coding DNA: TGTGCCAGTAGTAGCAGGGAATTCGCTGGAAACACCATATATTTT. Its translation: CASSSREFAGNTIYF.

This chain uses TRBV7-2 with TRBJ2-4; TRBD2 agrees at 9 bases. Germline lookup yields CDR1 SGHTA and CDR2 FQGNSA. Trimming at V came to 3 bases and at J to 2 bases, leaving 5 bases not matched to a gene. This CDR3 region has 16 residues. CDR3 coding DNA: TGTGCCAGCAGCTTTCCGACTAGCGGTTCCAAAAACATTCAGTACTTC. It translates to CASSFPTSGSKNIQYF.

This clone was observed a handful of times. The chain links TRBV28 to TRBJ2-5; D might be TRBD2 (5 bases). The germline V gene has CDR1 MDHEN and CDR2 SYDVKM. V was cut by 2 bases and J by 7 bases, with 14 bases left in between. The CDR3 covers 14 residues. CDR3 amino acids: CASSLMAASRTQYF. CDR3 DNA sequence: TGTGCCAGCAGTTTAATGGCTGCTAGCAGGACCCAGTACTTC.

The chain has TRBV7-9 and TRBJ2-5, with TRBD1 identical over 8 bases. The CDR3 sequence is 16 residues long. Germline lookup yields CDR1 SEHNR and CDR2 FQNEAQ (reference sequence). With V trimmed by 1 base and J by 5 bases, 9 bases remained unmatched. CDR3 protein: CASSLGGSGGMETQYF. As DNA, the CDR3 is TGTGCCAGCAGCTTAGGAGGTTCAGGGGGCATGGAGACCCAGTACTTC.

The chain employs TRBV3-1 (or the pseudogene TRBV3-2) and TRBJ1-4; D unresolved. In germline, CDR1 is LGHDT, CDR2 YNNKEL (reference sequence). Trimming took 0 bases from V and 7 from J, leaving 3 bases between them. This CDR3 has 12 residues. The CDR3 sequence: CASSQDLEKLFF. The CDR3, as DNA: TGTGCCAGCAGCCAAGACCTTGAAAAACTGTTTTTT.

The rearrangement joins TRBV11-3 to TRBJ2-7, with 7 bases that match TRBD2. The V segment lost 1 base and the J segment 5 bases; nucleotides outside the gene matches: 8. CDR1 and CDR2 from the germline V gene are SGHNT and YENEEA. This CDR3 region has 15 residues. CDR3 sequence (DNA): TGTGCCAGCAGCTTAGGAGGCGCGGGGAGGGACGAGCAGTACTTC. Translating gives CASSLGGAGRDEQYF. Full variable domain (outside the CDR3, taken from reference TRBV11-3 and TRBJ2-7): EAGVVQSPRYKIIEKKQPVAFWCNPISGHNTLYWYLQNLGQGPELLIRYENEEAVDDSQLPKDRFSAERLKGVDSTLKIQPAELGDSAVYLCASSLGGAGRDEQYFGPGTRLTVT.

CDR3 sequence (DNA): TGTGCCAGCAGCGTTCTACGGGACGGCTTACAAGAGACCCAGTACTTC. Amino acid sequence: CASSVLRDGLQETQYF. The chain joins TRBV5-6 to TRBJ2-5; TRBD1 or TRBD2 may be the D gene (5 bases each). From germline, CDR1 is SGHDT and CDR2 YYEEEE. The CDR3 extends over 16 amino acids. The V and J ends lost 4 bases and 2 bases respectively, with 18 bases between them.

The chain couples TRBV19 to TRBJ1-2; D unclear. V was shortened by 3 bases and J by 2 bases, with 10 bases between the two germline ends. The germline gives CDR1 LNHDA, CDR2 SQIVND (reference sequence). The CDR3 covers 14 residues. The CDR3 DNA reads TGTGCCAGTAGTATCGAAGGACTGAACTATGGCTACACCTTC. Protein product: CASSIEGLNYGYTF.

For the CDR3, the DNA is TGTGCCAGCAGCCAACACCCTTCACTAGCGGGGGGCGTCGAGACCCAGTACTTC. This translates into CASSQHPSLAGGVETQYF. The V gene is TRBV3-1 (or the pseudogene TRBV3-2), the J gene TRBJ2-5; 12 bases fit TRBD2. CDR3 length: 18 amino acids. With 2 bases clipped from V and 5 bases from J, the junction kept 12 bases outside the gene matches. The germline gives CDR1 LGHDT, CDR2 YNNKEL (reference sequence).